The clone carrying this T cell receptor beta chain occurred a few times. This sample is part of a study of CD8+ T cells in alopecia areata. CDR3 length: 12 residues. The V gene's germline CDR1 is MNHEY and CDR2 SMNVEV (reference sequence). V shed 8 bases and J shed 3 bases, with 9 bases lying between them. Reverse transcription of extracted RNA yielded cDNA, which provided the sequencing template. Repertoires were generated with immunoSEQ multiplex PCR, while TCRdb's copy carries only in-frame clones and drops some. In the table there are 89,000 or so clones, 45% to 60% of which are singletons. The source is a human donor with alopecia areata. The rearrangement uses TRBV27 and TRBJ2-3; no reliable D call. Sequenced sample: NKG2D-high CD8+ T cells sorted from blood. CDR3 nucleotides: TGTGCCAGCGGAAGGGTGACAGATACGCAGTATTTT. This translates into CASGRVTDTQYF.